This TCR beta chain appears in the sequencing data of a study of shared clonotypes between healthy human individuals. Study-wide findings and caveats: Across subsets, estimated richness was generally greater for naive than for memory populations. Clonotype sharing across four donors was observed for about 5.5% of naive CD4 clonotypes.

V lost 4 bases and J 6 bases, leaving 19 bases between the germline ends. The CDR3 contains 15 residues. Germline CDR1 and CDR2: MDHEN and SYDVKM. Original analysis: ImmunoSEQ sequences covered only the junction and lacked quality scores; filtering therefore differed. Sequencing was performed with immunoSEQ multiplex PCR; in TCRdb, only in-frame clones are kept and a portion is missing. The V and J calls and the clone size are those of that table, but D and trimming were determined from the DNA. The sample includes hundreds of thousands of clones, roughly 92% of them seen just once. CD8 cells classed as naive were CD45RO-negative and positively selected for CCR7, excluding terminally differentiated effector memory CD45RA+ cells. On this clone: What it binds is not known.

Input material: naive CD8+ T cells sorted from blood. This chain links TRBV28 with TRBJ2-7; maybe TRBD1 (6 bases). The TCR comes from a young man in good health. The CDR3: CASSSVRGTGGEQYF. The DNA of the CDR3 is TGTGCCAGCAGTTCAGTGAGGGGGACGGGCGGCGAGCAGTACTTC.